This T cell receptor (beta chain) came from a study of blood T cell repertoires in COVID-19. Study as a whole: Researchers got acute and convalescent COVID-19 samples from the United States, Italy and Spain.

In the original processing: Amplification of reference gene primers was used by the study to estimate nucleated cell counts. Assay: immunoSEQ multiplex PCR; the TCRdb copy retains only in-frame clones and omits some. The V and J calls and clone size are taken from that table; D and trimming were inferred from the DNA. This sample has approximately 250,000 clones, with approximately 81% found just once. This CDR3 region has 16 residues. Losses at the gene ends were 6 bases for V and 1 base for J; bases not matched to a gene: 10. Germline V gives CDR1 MDHEN, CDR2 SYDVKM. The clonotype comes from a man aged 55 to 70 with acute or convalescent COVID-19. The sequencing input was peripheral blood. The chain uses TRBV28 and TRBJ1-1; 8 bases agree with TRBD1. CDR3 in DNA: TGTGCCAGCAGCCGCGGACAGGGAAGGAAGAACACTGAAGCTTTCTTT. It codes for CASSRGQGRKNTEAFF.